Given below is one TCR beta chain in context. Its cognate antigen is unknown. The sample is drawn from a study of monozygotic twins with cystic fibrosis. Method: immunoSEQ multiplex PCR; TCRdb's copy keeps in-frame clones and lacks some. The sample consists of 30,000 to 35,000 clones, around 96% of them appearing once. General study points: Monozygotic CF twins shared more identical nucleotide clonotypes than unrelated patients. Median Simpson clonality of 0.0095 suggested naive T cells predominated.

V gave up 0 bases and J gave up 0 bases; unmatched junction bases: 7. The CDR3 spans 17 residues. CDR1 and CDR2 (germline): SGHTA, FQGNSA. The clonotype comes from a girl aged 2 to 10 with cystic fibrosis. Sequencing was carried out using blood. The rearrangement joins TRBV7-2 to TRBJ2-7; 8 bases map to TRBD2. The CDR3 loop reads CASSLAPSGLSSYEQYF. The CDR3 bases are TGTGCCAGCAGCTTAGCACCTAGCGGGCTAAGCTCCTACGAGCAGTACTTC.